Below, one T cell receptor (beta chain) is given with its context. This sample was taken from a study of CD8 T cells in Susac syndrome. Random hexamers were used to reverse transcribe the RNA input (about 0.5 to 1 ug). TCRdb ran MiXCR on the immunoSEQ multiplex PCR reads and lists one entry per CDR3 protein. The data hold about 200,000 distinct CDR3 sequences, with 95% observed a single time. This CDR3 has 12 amino acids. Germline V CDR1 and CDR2: MDHEN, SYDVKM. Trimming removed 2 bases from V and 6 bases from J, with 4 bases in between. TEMRA cells underwent FACS enrichment and CD8+ and CD4+ T cells underwent negative isolation.

This chain connects TRBV28 to TRBJ2-2; D not resolved. Sequencing input: CD4+ T cells from PBMCs. This receptor was obtained from a human donor with multiple sclerosis. CDR3 in amino acids: CASSLIPGELFF. In nucleotides, the CDR3 is TGTGCCAGCAGTTTAATCCCCGGGGAGCTGTTTTTT.